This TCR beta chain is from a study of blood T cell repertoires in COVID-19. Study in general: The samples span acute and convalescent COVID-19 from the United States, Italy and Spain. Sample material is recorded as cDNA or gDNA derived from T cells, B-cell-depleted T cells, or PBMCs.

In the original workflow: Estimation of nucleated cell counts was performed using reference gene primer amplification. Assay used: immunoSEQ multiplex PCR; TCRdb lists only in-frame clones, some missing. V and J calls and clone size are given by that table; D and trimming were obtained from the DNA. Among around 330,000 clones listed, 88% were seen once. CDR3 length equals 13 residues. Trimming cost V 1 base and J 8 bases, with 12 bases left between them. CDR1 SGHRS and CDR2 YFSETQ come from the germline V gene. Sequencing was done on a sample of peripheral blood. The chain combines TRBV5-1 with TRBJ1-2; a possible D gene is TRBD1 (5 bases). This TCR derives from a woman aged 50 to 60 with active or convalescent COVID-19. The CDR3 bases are TGCGCCAGCAGCTTGAGCGGGGCCTGGGGCTACACCTTC. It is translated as CASSLSGAWGYTF.